The 32 T cell receptor beta chains given below trace back to one sample, sequenced in a study of identical twins. TCRdb itself ran the 5' RACE reads through MiXCR, one entry per CDR3 protein. This sample has some 1,600,000 distinct CDR3 sequences; roughly 35% occur once, and the top ten carry approximately 0.29%. The sample was cord blood. The receptors shown here come from a newborn girl in good health.

Notes on this clonotype: It may be a read error: a sequence one base away is much more abundant. The chain links TRBV29-1 to TRBJ1-2, with D unresolved. The CDR3 sequence is 12 residues long. V was pared by 4 bases and J by 9 bases, with 15 bases between. The germline CDR1 and CDR2 sequences are SQVTM and ANQGSEA. For the CDR3, the DNA is TGCAGCGTTGGTGAGTCTCAGGAATGCTACACCTTC. Its translation is CSVGESQECYTF.

The chain has TRBV6-5 and TRBJ2-3, with 14 bases fitting TRBD2. The CDR3 has 18 residues. Germline values: CDR1 MNHEY, CDR2 SVGAGI. V dropped 2 bases and J dropped 4; count of bases not matched to a gene: 8. CDR3 sequence: CASSYRTGTSGSADTQYF. CDR3 in DNA: TGTGCCAGCAGTTACCGAACAGGGACTAGCGGGAGCGCAGATACGCAGTATTTT.

This clonotype was observed a handful of times. V usage is TRBV20-1 and J usage is TRBJ2-1; maybe TRBD2 (6 bases). The V gene lost 5 bases and the J gene lost 10 bases, with 6 bases spanning the gap. The germline gives CDR1 DFQATT, CDR2 SNEGSKA (reference sequence). The CDR3 covers 9 residues. DNA of the CDR3: TGCAGTGCTGCGGGGGAGCAGTTCTTC. It is translated as CSAAGEQFF.

This clonotype appeared a single time. CDR3 protein: CASQGENYEQYF. DNA of the CDR3: TGTGCCAGCCAGGGGGAAAACTACGAGCAGTACTTC. This chain joins TRBV6-1 and TRBJ2-7; TRBD1 aligns across 7 bases. CDR1 and CDR2 from the germline V gene are MNHNS and SASEGT. V gave up 8 bases and J gave up 3 bases; unmatched junction bases: 4. The CDR3 has 12 residues.

V is TRBV6-2 or TRBV6-3 and J is TRBJ1-2; D gene unclear. Trimming removed 2 bases from V and 8 bases from J, with 12 bases in between. This CDR3 has 13 residues. Germline V CDR1 and CDR2: MNHEY, SVGEGT. The CDR3 DNA sequence: TGTGCCAGCAGTTACATGGTCGTTGGCGGCTACACCTTC. This encodes CASSYMVVGGYTF.

The V call is TRBV10-3, the J call TRBJ1-1; 9 bases match TRBD1. CDR3 size: 16 residues. Trimming at V came to 3 bases and at J to 1 base, leaving 6 bases not matched to a gene. Germline CDR1 is ENHRY and CDR2 is SYGVKD. CDR3 in amino acids: CAISDGTGRGNTEAFF. CDR3 bases: TGTGCCATCAGTGACGGGACAGGGAGGGGGAACACTGAAGCTTTCTTT.

This clonotype was seen a few times. The CDR3 bases are TGTGCCAGAGGGACAGGCGTTCTAGGTGGGGAAAAACTGTTTTTT. Translation: CARGTGVLGGEKLFF. The V gene is TRBV6-1, the J gene TRBJ1-4; TRBD1 matches 8 bases. This CDR3 is 15 amino acids long. The ends lost 9 bases at V and 8 bases at J; junction bases unmatched: 14. CDR1 and CDR2 from the germline V gene are MNHNS and SASEGT.

This chain joins TRBV11-2 and TRBJ2-5; 8 nucleotides agree with TRBD1. CDR1 and CDR2 (germline): SGHAT, FQNNGV. The CDR3 length is 15 residues. Trimming at V came to 4 bases and at J to 11 bases, leaving 15 bases not matched to a gene. The CDR3 DNA sequence: TGTGCCAGCAGCTCATACCGGGCCAACAGGGGGGAGCAGTACTTC. This gives the protein CASSSYRANRGEQYF.

In the case of this clonotype: Just one base apart from a much larger clone, this may be a read error. The chain is built from TRBV20-1 and TRBJ2-5; D gene ambiguous. The germline gives CDR1 DFQATT, CDR2 SNEGSKA (reference sequence). This CDR3 region has 12 residues. In DNA, the CDR3 is TGCAGTTCTAGAAGGGCCCAAGAGACCCAGTACTTC. Its translation: CSSRRAQETQYF.

Only a few counts were recorded for this clonotype. The chain carries TRBV2 and TRBJ2-1; D not certain. V was pared by 6 bases and J by 13 bases, with 16 bases between. The germline CDR1 and CDR2 sequences are SNHLY and FYNNEI. The CDR3 runs to 12 residues. CDR3 in amino acids: CASRDTSLYQFF. The CDR3 DNA reads as TGTGCCAGCAGGGATACCAGTCTCTATCAGTTCTTC.

This clonotype was seen only a few times. The J gene is TRBJ2-5, the V gene TRBV7-2; D uncertain. This CDR3 region has 15 residues. V was trimmed by 0 bases and J by 1 base, leaving 9 bases between them. Per the germline V gene, CDR1 is SGHTA and CDR2 is FQGNSA. The CDR3 loop reads CASSLAKSVQETQYF. CDR3 bases: TGTGCCAGCAGCTTAGCGAAAAGCGTCCAAGAGACCCAGTACTTC. Looking up the rest from reference TRBV7-2 and TRBJ2-5 gives the full variable domain: GAGVSQSPSNKVTEKGKDVELRCDPISGHTALYWYRQSLGQGLEFLIYFQGNSAPDKSGLPSDRFSAERTGGSVSTLTIQRTQQEDSAVYLCASSLAKSVQETQYFGPGTRLLVL.

The chain links TRBV7-9 to TRBJ2-2; D ambiguous. V gave up 5 bases and J gave up 1 base, with 8 bases separating them. Germline CDR1 and CDR2: SEHNR and FQNEAQ (reference sequence). This CDR3 spans 14 amino acids. Written as DNA, the CDR3 is TGTGCCAGCAGCGGTAGTCTGAACACCGGGGAGCTGTTTTTT. Its translation: CASSGSLNTGELFF. Based on the CDR3 plus reference TRBV7-9 and TRBJ2-2, the full variable domain is DTGVSQNPRHKITKRGQNVTFRCDPISEHNRLYWYRQTLGQGPEFLTYFQNEAQLEKSRLLSDRFSAERPKGSFSTLEIQRTEQGDSAMYLCASSGSLNTGELFFGEGSRLTVL.

As to this clonotype: Compared with germline, one end of the junction differs, possibly owing to a read error. The genes are TRBV27 and TRBJ1-2; D possibly corresponds to TRBD1 (5 bases). This CDR3 is 14 amino acids long. Germline CDR1 MNHEY, CDR2 SMNVEV (reference sequence). For the CDR3, the DNA is TGTGCCAGCAGTTTATCGGGGCGCACCTATAGCTACACCTTC. The encoded protein is CASSLSGRTYSYTF.

This clonotype was seen a few times. The rearrangement uses TRBV28 and TRBJ2-3, with 7 positions matching TRBD1. The CDR3 length is 14 residues. After removal of 8 bases from V and 5 bases from J, the junction contained 10 bases not matched to a gene. Germline lookup yields CDR1 MDHEN and CDR2 SYDVKM. Here the CDR3 reads CASEPGGVRDTQYF. In nucleotides, the CDR3 is TGTGCCAGCGAACCAGGGGGAGTGAGAGATACGCAGTATTTT.

This clonotype showed up just a few times. DNA of the CDR3: TGTGCCAGCAGCCCCACCGGGACAGGGGTCAATGAGCAGTTCTTC. It codes for CASSPTGTGVNEQFF. The chain employs TRBV7-2 and TRBJ2-1; 10 nucleotides match TRBD1. V lost 5 bases and J lost 6; bases outside the gene matches: 7. CDR3 length equals 15 residues. Germline V gene data show CDR1 as SGHTA and CDR2 as FQGNSA.

The chain joins TRBV20-1 to TRBJ1-1, with D unclear. The CDR3 totals 13 residues. Between the trimmed V and J ends, which lost 3 bases and 0 bases, there was a span of 8 bases. Germline V gene lookup returns CDR1 DFQATT and CDR2 SNEGSKA (reference sequence). In nucleotides, the CDR3 is TGCAGTGCTAGTGAGGCTTTGAACACTGAAGCTTTCTTT. This translates into CSASEALNTEAFF.

The V gene is TRBV18, the J gene TRBJ1-6; D remains unclear. The CDR3 consists of 16 residues. Per germline, CDR1 KGHSH and CDR2 LQKENI. Trimming stripped 1 base from V and 2 bases from J, with 9 bases between. CDR3 nucleotide sequence: TGTGCCAGCTCACCACTGGGGATCGCCTATAATTCACCCCTCCACTTT. It translates to CASSPLGIAYNSPLHF.

Worth noting for this clonotype: The junction departs from the called germline gene at one end, perhaps through a read error. V gene TRBV28 combines with J gene TRBJ2-2; no reliable D call. Germline CDR1 and CDR2: MDHEN and SYDVKM. This CDR3 region has 13 residues. The DNA for the CDR3 is TGTGCCAGCAGGCATGCGAATACCGGGGAGCTGTTTTTT. This gives the protein CASRHANTGELFF.

The rearrangement joins TRBV12-3 or TRBV12-4 to TRBJ2-2, with 7 positions matching TRBD2. After removal of 3 bases from V and 1 base from J, the junction contained 11 bases not matched to a gene. The CDR3 has 18 amino acids. The CDR3 reads CASSFDTGLTLNTGELFF. The DNA of the CDR3 is TGTGCCAGCAGTTTTGACACGGGACTAACCTTGAACACCGGGGAGCTGTTTTTT.

In this sample, this clonotype turned up a few times. V gene TRBV21-1 combines with J gene TRBJ2-5; the tabulated D call, TRBD1, remains unverified against the DNA. TRBV21-1 is deemed a pseudogene. The CDR3 spans 11 residues. The CDR3 protein is CASSNEGEQYF. CDR3 coding DNA: TGTGCCAGCAGCAACGAGGGGGAGCAGTACTTC.

The genes are TRBV20-1 and TRBJ1-1; no clear D. Germline V gene lookup returns CDR1 DFQATT and CDR2 SNEGSKA (reference sequence). This CDR3 contains 13 residues. Deletions cut 5 bases from V and 0 bases from J, with 10 bases between. In nucleotides, the CDR3 is TGCAGTGCTGCGGGATCTATGAACACTGAAGCTTTCTTT. Amino acid sequence: CSAAGSMNTEAFF.

This clonotype was observed at least ten times. The chain joins TRBV29-1 to TRBJ1-1; TRBD1 agrees at 8 bases. The J segment lost 3 bases and the V segment lost 3 bases, leaving 6 bases of the junction unmatched. Germline V gives CDR1 SQVTM, CDR2 ANQGSEA. There are 14 residues in the CDR3. For the CDR3, the DNA is TGCAGCGTTGAGCCCGGACAGGGCTACACTGAAGCTTTCTTT. Translated, it gives CSVEPGQGYTEAFF.

This clonotype was recorded at least ten times. The genes are TRBV6-6 and TRBJ1-2, with D perhaps TRBD1 (6 bases). The CDR3 consists of 13 residues. The germline V and J ends were trimmed by 4 bases and 6 bases, with 12 bases remaining between them. Per germline, CDR1 MNHNY and CDR2 SVGAGI (reference sequence). The CDR3 region has the DNA TGTGCCAGCAGTTCCAGAGGGGGAGATGGCTACACCTTC. Amino acid sequence: CASSSRGGDGYTF.

The CDR3 nucleotides read TGTGCCAGCAGCTTAGAGCTGAGCGGGATTGATGAGCAGTTCTTC. It is translated as CASSLELSGIDEQFF. V and J are TRBV7-6 and TRBJ2-1, with 7 bases matching TRBD2. CDR1 SGHVS and CDR2 FNYEAQ come from the germline V gene. With 1 base clipped from V and 8 bases from J, the junction kept 8 bases outside the gene matches. This CDR3 is 15 amino acids long. Looking up the rest from reference TRBV7-6 and TRBJ2-1 gives the full variable domain: GAGVSQSPRYKVTKRGQDVALRCDPISGHVSLYWYRQALGQGPEFLTYFNYEAQQDKSGLPNDRFSAERPEGSISTLTIQRTEQRDSAMYRCASSLELSGIDEQFFGPGTRLTVL.

This clonotype came up a few times. The J gene is TRBJ2-4, the V gene TRBV4-2; 7 positions agree with TRBD2. Germline V gene lookup returns CDR1 LGHNA and CDR2 YNFKEQ. This CDR3 has 19 amino acids. Trimming cost V 0 bases and J 0 bases; bases outside gene matches: 11. The CDR3 region is CASSQDVAGSLLAKNIQYF. CDR3 nucleotide sequence: TGTGCCAGCAGCCAAGATGTAGCGGGTAGCCTATTAGCCAAAAACATTCAGTACTTC.

The table lists this clonotype with a few counts. The J gene is TRBJ2-5, the V gene TRBV12-3 or TRBV12-4; 8 bases match TRBD2. The CDR3 contains 14 residues. V trimming: 7 bases; J trimming: 5 bases; junction bases outside the gene matches: 9. The CDR3 nucleotides read TGTGCCAGCACCCCCGGGACTAGGGCGGAGACCCAGTACTTC. Encoded protein: CASTPGTRAETQYF.

As concerns this clonotype: One junction end disagrees with the germline gene, perhaps due to a read error. The J gene is TRBJ2-5, the V gene TRBV27; D is unclear. The CDR3 totals 14 residues. Germline CDR1 reads MNHEY; CDR2 reads SMNVEV (reference sequence). The CDR3 spells CASSRSDLIYEQSF. In nucleotides, the CDR3 is TGTGCCAGCAGCCGATCCGATCTAATTTACGAGCAGTCCTTC.

A few counts support this clonotype. V and J are TRBV10-3 and TRBJ1-2, with TRBD1 matching over 8 bases. The CDR3 has 13 residues. CDR1 and CDR2 (germline): ENHRY, SYGVKD. With 6 bases clipped from V and 6 bases from J, the junction kept 6 bases outside the gene matches. CDR3: CAIRATGVHGYTF. DNA for the CDR3: TGTGCCATCAGGGCGACAGGGGTCCATGGCTACACCTTC.

The gene calls are TRBV20-1 and TRBJ1-2; TRBD1 agrees at 7 bases. V lost 5 bases and J lost 4; bases outside the gene matches: 4. Looked up from germline, CDR1 is DFQATT and CDR2 is SNEGSKA (reference sequence). The CDR3 is 12 amino acids. CDR3 loop: CSAHTGVYGYTF. The CDR3 coding sequence is TGCAGTGCTCACACAGGGGTCTATGGCTACACCTTC.

V gene TRBV6-6 combines with J gene TRBJ2-4, with TRBD1 matching over 8 bases. The end of the DNA fits TRBJ2-7 better, so the J call may be wrong. From germline, CDR1 is MNHNY and CDR2 SVGAGI (reference sequence). The CDR3 loop spans 14 amino acids. The CDR3 DNA sequence: TGTGCCAGCAGTACAGGGGGGTTAAGCTACGAGCAGTACTTC. Protein sequence: CASSTGGLSYEQYF.

V usage is TRBV3-1 and J usage is TRBJ2-5; 8 nucleotides line up with TRBD2. Trimming took 0 bases from V and 11 from J; bases not matched to a gene: 14. The CDR3 sequence is 16 residues long. Germline V gives CDR1 LGHDT, CDR2 YNNKEL (reference sequence). The CDR3 DNA follows: TGTGCCAGCAGCCAAGATCTTGGGCGGGGGGATAATGAGCAGTACTTC. Residues: CASSQDLGRGDNEQYF.

This clonotype was detected only a few times. This chain connects TRBV20-1 to TRBJ1-5; D not resolved. Germline V CDR1 and CDR2: DFQATT, SNEGSKA (reference sequence). The CDR3 runs to 12 residues. The V end was cut by 3 bases, the J end by 3 bases, with 6 bases between. CDR3 DNA sequence: TGCAGTGCTAGGAGGGTCAATCAGCCCCAGCATTTT. Amino acid sequence: CSARRVNQPQHF.